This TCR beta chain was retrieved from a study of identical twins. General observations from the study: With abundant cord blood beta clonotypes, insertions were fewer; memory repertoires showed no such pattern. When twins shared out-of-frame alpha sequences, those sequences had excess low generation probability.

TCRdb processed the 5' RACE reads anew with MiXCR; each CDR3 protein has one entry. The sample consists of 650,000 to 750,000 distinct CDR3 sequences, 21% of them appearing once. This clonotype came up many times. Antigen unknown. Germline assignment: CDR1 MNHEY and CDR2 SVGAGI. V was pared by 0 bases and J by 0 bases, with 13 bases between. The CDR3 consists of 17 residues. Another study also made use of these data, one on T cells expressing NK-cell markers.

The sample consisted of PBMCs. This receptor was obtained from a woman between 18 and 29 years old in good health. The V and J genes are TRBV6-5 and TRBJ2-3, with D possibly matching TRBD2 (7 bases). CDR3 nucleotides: TGTGCCAGCAGTTACTCCCTGGCGGGGGCCAGCACAGATACGCAGTATTTT. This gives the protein CASSYSLAGASTDTQYF.